This TCR beta chain was captured in a study of T cell repertoires in cytomegalovirus infection. The overall study: CMV epitopes in the study were HLA-C-restricted (recently identified) and HLA-B-restricted (well studied).

With regard to this clonotype: Its antigen is currently unknown.

MiXCR, applied by TCRdb to the reads, yields one record per CDR3 protein. The data hold some 700,000 distinct CDR3 sequences, with approximately 33% observed a single time. The CDR3 length is 14 residues. Germline V CDR1 and CDR2: LNHNV, YYDKDF (reference sequence). V was clipped by 7 bases and J by 6 bases; unmatched bases: 9. General study points: Based on cumulative public TCR beta family frequency, carriers of CMV plus the relevant HLA were identified. CMV-specific TCR beta clonotypes restricted by HLA-C dominated the ex vivo response.

The sequencing here drew on cultured PBMCs, taken from culture after CMV antigen stimulation. V and J are TRBV15 and TRBJ1-5; 7 bases line up with TRBD1. The sequence was obtained from a human donor in good health (CMV status not recorded). Some clones in this sample may be carry-over from other donors' samples. DNA of the CDR3: TGTGCCACCACCCGCGACAGGGTTACTCAGCCCCAGCATTTT. Its translation is CATTRDRVTQPQHF.